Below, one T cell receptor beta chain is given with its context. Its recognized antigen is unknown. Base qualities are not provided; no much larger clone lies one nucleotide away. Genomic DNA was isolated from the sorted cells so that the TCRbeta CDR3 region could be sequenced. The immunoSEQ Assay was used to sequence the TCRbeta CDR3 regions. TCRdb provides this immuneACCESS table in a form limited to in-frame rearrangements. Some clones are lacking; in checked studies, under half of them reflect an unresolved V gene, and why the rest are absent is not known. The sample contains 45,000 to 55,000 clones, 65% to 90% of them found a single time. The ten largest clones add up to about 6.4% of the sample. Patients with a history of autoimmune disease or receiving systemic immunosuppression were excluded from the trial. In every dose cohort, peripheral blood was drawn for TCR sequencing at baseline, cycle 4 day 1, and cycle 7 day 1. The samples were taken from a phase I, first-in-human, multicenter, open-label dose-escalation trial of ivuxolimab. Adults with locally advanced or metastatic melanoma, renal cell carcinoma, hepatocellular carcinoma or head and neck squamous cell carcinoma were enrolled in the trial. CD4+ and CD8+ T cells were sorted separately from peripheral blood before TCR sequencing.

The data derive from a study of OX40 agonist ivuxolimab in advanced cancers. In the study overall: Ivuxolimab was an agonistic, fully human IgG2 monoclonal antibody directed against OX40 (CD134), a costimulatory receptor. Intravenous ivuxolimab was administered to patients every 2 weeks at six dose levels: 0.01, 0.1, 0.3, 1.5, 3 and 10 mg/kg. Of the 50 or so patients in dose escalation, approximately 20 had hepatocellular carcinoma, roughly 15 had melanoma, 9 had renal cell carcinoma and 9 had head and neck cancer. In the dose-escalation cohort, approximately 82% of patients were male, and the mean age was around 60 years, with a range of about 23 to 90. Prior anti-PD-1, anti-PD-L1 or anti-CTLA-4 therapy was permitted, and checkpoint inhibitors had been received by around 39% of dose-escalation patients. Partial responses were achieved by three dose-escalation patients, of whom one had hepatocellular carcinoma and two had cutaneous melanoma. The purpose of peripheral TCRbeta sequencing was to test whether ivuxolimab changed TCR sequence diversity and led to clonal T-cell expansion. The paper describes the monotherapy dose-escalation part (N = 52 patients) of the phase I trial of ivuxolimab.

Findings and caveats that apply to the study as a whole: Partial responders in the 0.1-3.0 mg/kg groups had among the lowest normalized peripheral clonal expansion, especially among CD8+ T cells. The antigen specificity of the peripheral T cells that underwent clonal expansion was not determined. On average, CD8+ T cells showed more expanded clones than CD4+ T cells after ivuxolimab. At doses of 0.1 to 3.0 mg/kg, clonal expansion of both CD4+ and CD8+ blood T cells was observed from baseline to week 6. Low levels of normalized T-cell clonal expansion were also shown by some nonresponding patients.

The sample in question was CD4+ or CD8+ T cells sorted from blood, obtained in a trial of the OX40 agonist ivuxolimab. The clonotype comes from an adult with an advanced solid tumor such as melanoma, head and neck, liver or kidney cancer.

The DNA sequence is given as TGTGCCAGCAGCCAAGTGTCGGCCACTGAAGCTTTCTTT. It encodes CASSQVSATEAFF. Recombination linked TRBV14 to TRBJ1-1; no D gene can be assigned with confidence. The CDR3 spans 13 residues, from the cysteine through the phenylalanine. The entry retains the CDR3 DNA only, 39 bases that are in frame from base 1. CDR1 and CDR2 are read off the germline V gene as SGHDN and FVKESK. Deletion took 1 base off V and 4 bases off J, with a span of 7 bases between the germline ends. With the rest looked up from the reference TRBV14 and TRBJ1-1 genes rather than sequenced, the full variable domain is EAGVTQFPSHSVIEKGQTVTLRCDPISGHDNLYWYRRVMGKEIKFLLHFVKESKQDESGMPNNRFLAERTGGTYSTLKVQPAELEDSGVYFCASSQVSATEAFFGQGTRLTVV.